This entry features one T cell receptor (beta chain) sequence. This entry is derived from a study of blood T cell repertoires in COVID-19. Study at large: In each case, the material was cDNA or gDNA derived from T cells, B-cell-depleted T cells, or PBMCs.

Generated by immunoSEQ multiplex PCR, the TCRdb table keeps only in-frame clones and is missing some. Among 150,000 or so clones listed, approximately 91% were seen once. The CDR3 covers 14 residues. The V gene end was trimmed by 8 bases and the J gene end by 5 bases; junction bases not matched to a gene: 9. CDR1 is SNHLY and CDR2 is FYNNEI in the germline V gene. Specimen: peripheral blood. The rearrangement joins TRBV2 to TRBJ1-2; 9 nucleotides match TRBD1. The sequence derives from a woman aged 65 to 85 with acute or convalescent COVID-19. The CDR3 loop reads CASGSQGARYGYTF. The CDR3 DNA follows: TGTGCCAGCGGATCACAGGGGGCGAGGTATGGCTACACCTTC.